This T cell receptor beta chain was found in a study of tissue T cells after allogeneic stem cell transplantation. The table came from immunoSEQ multiplex PCR; TCRdb's copy has only in-frame clones and leaves some out. The sample contains more than 4,000 clones, less than 55% of which appear only once. The time point here: mouse harvest day 7 after allogeneic transplant. Mouse grafts combined 10^7 T-cell-depleted bone marrow cells with 10^6 splenic CD5+ T cells. B6 (H2b) cells into BALB/c (H2d) mice; tissues taken at day 7 or 14. The CDR3 consists of 15 residues. The germline V gene has CDR1 KGHTA and CDR2 FQNQQP. For this clone: Gene names follow the mouse nomenclature. The missing CDR3 end, 1 residue past where the read stops, is filled in from the germline J gene.

The source of this sequence is a female BALB/c mouse given C57BL/6 T cells with graft-versus-host disease after an allogeneic hematopoietic cell transplant. Sequenced input: gut tissue. The chain couples TRBV23 to TRBJ2-7; the DNA was not compared with TRBD2, the D call given in the table. CDR3 loop: CSSSQWTGGAHEQYF. CDR3 bases read: TGCTCCAGCAGTCAATGGACTGGGGGGGCTCATGAACAGTAC.